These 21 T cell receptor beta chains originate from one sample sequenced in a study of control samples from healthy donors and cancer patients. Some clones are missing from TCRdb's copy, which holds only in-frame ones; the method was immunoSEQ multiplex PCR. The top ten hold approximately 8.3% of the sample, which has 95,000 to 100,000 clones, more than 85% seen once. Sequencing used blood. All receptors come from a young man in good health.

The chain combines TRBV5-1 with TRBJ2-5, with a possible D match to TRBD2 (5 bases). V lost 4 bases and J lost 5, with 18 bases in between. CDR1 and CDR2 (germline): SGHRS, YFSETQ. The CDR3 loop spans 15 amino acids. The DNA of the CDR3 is TGCGCCAGCAGCCCAACCGGAGGTCCCGGGGAGACCCAGTACTTC. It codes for CASSPTGGPGETQYF.

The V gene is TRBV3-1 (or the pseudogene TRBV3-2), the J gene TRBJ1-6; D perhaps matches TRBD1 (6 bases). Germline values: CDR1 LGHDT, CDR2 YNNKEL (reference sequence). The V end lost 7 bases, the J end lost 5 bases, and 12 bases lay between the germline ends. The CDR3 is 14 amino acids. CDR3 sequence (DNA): TGTGCCAGCAACCAGGGGATTAATAATTCACCCCTCCACTTT. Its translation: CASNQGINNSPLHF.

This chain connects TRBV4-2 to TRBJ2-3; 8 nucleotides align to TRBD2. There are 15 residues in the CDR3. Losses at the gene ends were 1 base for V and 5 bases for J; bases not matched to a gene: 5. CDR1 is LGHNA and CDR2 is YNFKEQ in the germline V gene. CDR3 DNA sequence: TGTGCCAGCAGCCAAGGCCCGGGGGGGGTAGATACGCAGTATTTT. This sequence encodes CASSQGPGGVDTQYF.

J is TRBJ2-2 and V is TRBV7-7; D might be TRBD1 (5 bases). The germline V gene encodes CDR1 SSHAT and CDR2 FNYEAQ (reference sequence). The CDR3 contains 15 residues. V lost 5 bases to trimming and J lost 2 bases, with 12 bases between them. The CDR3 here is CASSQGLYNTGELFF. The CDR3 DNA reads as TGTGCCAGCAGCCAGGGCCTTTATAACACCGGGGAGCTGTTTTTT.

Here the CDR3 reads CASSLGVQETQYF. CDR3 DNA: TGTGCCAGCAGTTTAGGGGTACAAGAGACCCAGTACTTC. The chain employs TRBV28 and TRBJ2-5; unclear D gene. The CDR3 consists of 13 residues. V shed 2 bases and J shed 2 bases, with 6 bases lying between them. Germline V gene data show CDR1 as MDHEN and CDR2 as SYDVKM.

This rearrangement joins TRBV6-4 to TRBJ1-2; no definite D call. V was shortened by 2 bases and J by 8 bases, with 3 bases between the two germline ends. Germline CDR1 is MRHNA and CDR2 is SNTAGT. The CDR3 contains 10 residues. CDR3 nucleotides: TGTGCCAGCAGTGACAGGGGCTACACCTTC. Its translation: CASSDRGYTF.

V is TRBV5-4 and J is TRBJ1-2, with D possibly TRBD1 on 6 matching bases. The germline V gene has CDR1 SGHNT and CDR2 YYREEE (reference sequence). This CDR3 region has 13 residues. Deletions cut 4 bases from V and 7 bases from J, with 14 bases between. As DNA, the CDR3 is TGTGCCAGCAGCCAAGGGGGGGCGCGTGGCTACACCTTC. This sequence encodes CASSQGGARGYTF.

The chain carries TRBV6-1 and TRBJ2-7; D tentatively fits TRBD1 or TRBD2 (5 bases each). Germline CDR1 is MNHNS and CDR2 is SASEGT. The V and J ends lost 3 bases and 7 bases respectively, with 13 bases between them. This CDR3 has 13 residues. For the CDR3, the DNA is TGTGCCAGCAGTGATGCAGGGAGAAGAGAGCAGTACGTC. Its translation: CASSDAGRREQYV.

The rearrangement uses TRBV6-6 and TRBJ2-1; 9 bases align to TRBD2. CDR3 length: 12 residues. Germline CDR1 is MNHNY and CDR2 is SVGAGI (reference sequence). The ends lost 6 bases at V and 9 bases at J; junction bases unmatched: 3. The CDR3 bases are TGTGCCAGCAGCCTAGCGGGGAGTGAGCAGTTCTTC. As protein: CASSLAGSEQFF.

The CDR3 protein is CASSLGGGYTF. The CDR3 DNA is TGTGCCAGCAGCCTTGGGGGCGGCTACACCTTC. This chain connects TRBV3-1 (or the pseudogene TRBV3-2) to TRBJ1-2; maybe TRBD1 (6 bases). The V end was cut by 4 bases, the J end by 8 bases, with 8 bases between. Germline CDR1 reads LGHDT; CDR2 reads YNNKEL (reference sequence). The CDR3 runs 11 residues.

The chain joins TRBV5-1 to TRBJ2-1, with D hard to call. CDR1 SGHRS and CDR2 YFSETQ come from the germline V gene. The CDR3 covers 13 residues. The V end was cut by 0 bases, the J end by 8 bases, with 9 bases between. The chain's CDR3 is CASSLGNQDEQFF. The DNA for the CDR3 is TGCGCCAGCAGCTTGGGGAATCAGGATGAGCAGTTCTTC.

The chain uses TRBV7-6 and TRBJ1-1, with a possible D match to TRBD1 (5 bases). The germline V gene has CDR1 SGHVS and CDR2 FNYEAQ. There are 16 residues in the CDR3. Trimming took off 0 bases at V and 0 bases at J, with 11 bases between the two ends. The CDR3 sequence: CASSLALDSMNTEAFF. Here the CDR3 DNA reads TGTGCCAGCAGCTTAGCCTTAGACAGCATGAACACTGAAGCTTTCTTT.

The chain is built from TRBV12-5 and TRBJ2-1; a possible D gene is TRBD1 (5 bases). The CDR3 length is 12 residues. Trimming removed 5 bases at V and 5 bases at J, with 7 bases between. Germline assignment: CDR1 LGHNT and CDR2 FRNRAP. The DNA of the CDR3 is TGTGCTAGTGGTACAGGTAACAATGAGCAGTTCTTC. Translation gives CASGTGNNEQFF.

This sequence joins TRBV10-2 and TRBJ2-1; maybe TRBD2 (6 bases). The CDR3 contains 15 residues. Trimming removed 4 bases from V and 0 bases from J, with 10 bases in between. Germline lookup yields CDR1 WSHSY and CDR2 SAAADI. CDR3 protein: CASSGTGASYNEQFF. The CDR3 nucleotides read TGCGCCAGCAGTGGAACGGGAGCCTCCTACAATGAGCAGTTCTTC.

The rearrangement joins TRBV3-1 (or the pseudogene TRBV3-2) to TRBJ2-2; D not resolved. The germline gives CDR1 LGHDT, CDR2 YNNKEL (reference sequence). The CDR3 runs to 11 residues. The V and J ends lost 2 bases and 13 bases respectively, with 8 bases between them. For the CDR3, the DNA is TGTGCCAGCAGCCAATTGAGTGGGCTGTTTTTT. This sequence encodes CASSQLSGLFF.

In nucleotides, the CDR3 is TGCGCCAGCAGCTTGGGAGGGACTAGCGCTATGAATGAGCAGTTCTTC. This codes for CASSLGGTSAMNEQFF. The chain is built from TRBV5-1 and TRBJ2-1; 10 bases are a match to TRBD2. The length of the CDR3 is 16 residues. J gave up 7 bases and V 0 bases, and 7 bases lay outside the gene matches. Looked up from germline, CDR1 is SGHRS and CDR2 is YFSETQ.

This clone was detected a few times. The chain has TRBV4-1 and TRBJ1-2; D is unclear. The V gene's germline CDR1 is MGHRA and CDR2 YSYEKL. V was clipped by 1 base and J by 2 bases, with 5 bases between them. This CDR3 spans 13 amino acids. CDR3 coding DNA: TGCGCCAGCAGCCAAGTTCCCAACTATGGCTACACCTTC. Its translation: CASSQVPNYGYTF.

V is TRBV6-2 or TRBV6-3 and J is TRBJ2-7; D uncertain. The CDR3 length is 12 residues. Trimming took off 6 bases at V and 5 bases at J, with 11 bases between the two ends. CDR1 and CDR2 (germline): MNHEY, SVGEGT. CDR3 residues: CASSLGRDEQYF. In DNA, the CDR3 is TGTGCCAGCAGCCTCGGACGGGACGAGCAGTACTTC.

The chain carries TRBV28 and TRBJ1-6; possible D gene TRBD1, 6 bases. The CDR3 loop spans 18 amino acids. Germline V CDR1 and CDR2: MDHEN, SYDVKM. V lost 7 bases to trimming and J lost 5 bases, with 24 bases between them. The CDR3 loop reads CASTVPMGGRRDNSPLHF. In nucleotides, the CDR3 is TGTGCCAGCACCGTCCCCATGGGGGGGCGCCGGGATAATTCACCCCTCCACTTT.

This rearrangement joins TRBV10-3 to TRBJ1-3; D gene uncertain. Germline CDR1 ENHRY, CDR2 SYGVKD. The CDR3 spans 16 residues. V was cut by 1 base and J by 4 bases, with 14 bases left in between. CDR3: CAISEYRTPVGNTIYF. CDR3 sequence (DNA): TGTGCCATCAGTGAGTATAGGACGCCGGTAGGAAACACCATATATTTT.

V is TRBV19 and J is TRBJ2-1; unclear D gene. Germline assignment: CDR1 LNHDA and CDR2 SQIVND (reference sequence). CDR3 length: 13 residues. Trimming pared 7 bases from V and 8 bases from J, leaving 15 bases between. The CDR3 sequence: CASNRPGNDEQFF. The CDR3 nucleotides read TGTGCCAGTAATCGCCCAGGTAACGATGAGCAGTTCTTC. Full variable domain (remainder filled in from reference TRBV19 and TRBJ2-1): DGGITQSPKYLFRKEGQNVTLSCEQNLNHDAMYWYRQDPGQGLRLIYYSQIVNDFQKGDIAEGYSVSREKKESFPLTVTSAQKNPTAFYLCASNRPGNDEQFFGPGTRLTVL.